A single sample gave rise to the 30 T cell receptor beta chains below, sequenced in a study of blood T cell repertoires in COVID-19. Here immunoSEQ multiplex PCR was the method, and the copy in TCRdb shows in-frame clones only, minus some. The sample lists around 270,000 clones, 75% to 90% occurring once. Sequencing was carried out using PBMCs or T cells enriched from blood (not recorded which). These receptors originate from a woman aged 40 to 50 who had been exposed to COVID-19.

In nucleotides, the CDR3 is TGTGCCAGCAGTCCCCGGGACAGGGCCCACAATGAGCAGTTCTTC. Translation: CASSPRDRAHNEQFF. The chain couples TRBV27 to TRBJ2-1; 9 bases match TRBD1. Germline assignment: CDR1 MNHEY and CDR2 SMNVEV (reference sequence). Trimming at V came to 5 bases and at J to 5 bases, leaving 7 bases not matched to a gene. The CDR3 has 15 residues.

The rearrangement links TRBV29-1 to TRBJ2-1, with D hard to call. CDR3 length: 13 residues. Per germline, CDR1 SQVTM and CDR2 ANQGSEA. CDR3 coding DNA: TGCACCTACCCGGTACGGGTCCAAGGTGAGCAGTTCTTC. The encoded protein is CTYPVRVQGEQFF.

The chain is built from TRBV28 and TRBJ1-1; 8 bases fit TRBD1. CDR3 length: 16 residues. Germline V CDR1 and CDR2: MDHEN, SYDVKM. The V and J ends lost 1 base and 3 bases, in that order; junction bases with no gene match: 7. The CDR3 here is CASSLYWGQDDTEAFF. The CDR3 region has the DNA TGTGCCAGCAGTTTATATTGGGGACAGGATGACACTGAAGCTTTCTTT.

V usage is TRBV9 and J usage is TRBJ2-7; perhaps TRBD1 as D (6 bases). V was shortened by 0 bases and J by 0 bases, with 19 bases between the two germline ends. This CDR3 contains 18 residues. Germline assignment: CDR1 SGDLS and CDR2 YYNGEE. CDR3 coding DNA: TGTGCCAGCAGCGTAGACCCTCAAGGACAGCCTGCCTCCTACGAGCAGTACGTC. This encodes CASSVDPQGQPASYEQYV.

J is TRBJ1-5 and V is TRBV10-3, with no clear D. Germline V gene sequence: CDR1 ENHRY, CDR2 SYGVKD. Trimming cost V 11 bases and J 3 bases, with 23 bases left between them. The CDR3 length is 16 residues. In DNA, the CDR3 is TGTGCCTCCCAGGAGGCAAAGGGCCAGGACAATCAGCCCCAGCATTTT. This gives the protein CASQEAKGQDNQPQHF.

Of note for this clone: Other DNA sequences from this sample encode an identical CDR3 as well. The chain carries TRBV20-1 and TRBJ2-3, with 11 bases aligning to TRBD2. V lost 3 bases to trimming and J lost 12 bases; unmatched junction nucleotides: 2. CDR3 length: 11 residues. The V gene's germline CDR1 is DFQATT and CDR2 SNEGSKA (reference sequence). CDR3 in DNA: TGCAGTGCTAGTAGCGGGGGGGCCCAGTATTTT. This gives the protein CSASSGGAQYF.

The V gene is TRBV29-1, the J gene TRBJ1-5, with 8 bases lining up with TRBD1. The CDR3 is made up of 13 amino acids. Germline loops: CDR1 SQVTM, CDR2 ANQGSEA. The V segment lost 4 bases and the J segment 4 bases; nucleotides outside the gene matches: 3. Written as DNA, the CDR3 is TGCAGCGTTGCAGGGGGCCGAAATCAGCCCCAGCATTTT. Protein product: CSVAGGRNQPQHF.

This chain links TRBV10-3 with TRBJ1-2, with 9 bases lining up with TRBD1. The V and J ends lost 4 bases and 1 base, in that order; junction bases with no gene match: 4. The CDR3 covers 15 residues. Germline lookup yields CDR1 ENHRY and CDR2 SYGVKD. CDR3 nucleotides: TGTGCCATCAGTGGTGGGACAGGGATTAACTATGGCTACACCTTC. This codes for CAISGGTGINYGYTF.

The chain employs TRBV6-5 and TRBJ2-2, with D tentatively TRBD1 (5 bases). This CDR3 is built from 14 residues. Deletions cut 6 bases from V and 2 bases from J, with 10 bases between. Germline assignment: CDR1 MNHEY and CDR2 SVGAGI. The CDR3 DNA sequence: TGTGCCAGCAGGGTCAGGGATAACACCGGGGAGCTGTTTTTT. Amino acid sequence: CASRVRDNTGELFF.

As for this clone: The sample holds other DNA sequences that translate to the same CDR3. The CDR3 DNA follows: TGCGCCAGCAGCCAAGATAGGACAGGGTGGAACACTGAAGCTTTCTTT. This sequence encodes CASSQDRTGWNTEAFF. The rearrangement joins TRBV4-3 to TRBJ1-1; 8 nucleotides agree with TRBD1. The CDR3 loop spans 16 amino acids. V was pared by 0 bases and J by 1 base, with 4 bases of the junction left unmatched. Germline CDR1 reads LGHNA; CDR2 reads YSLEER.

The CDR3: CASSYSPRDEQFF. The CDR3 DNA sequence: TGTGCCAGCAGTTACTCCCCCAGGGATGAGCAGTTCTTC. The chain joins TRBV6-5 to TRBJ2-1, with D perhaps TRBD1 (5 bases). V lost 0 bases and J 8 bases, leaving 8 bases between the germline ends. The CDR3 is 13 amino acids. The germline gives CDR1 MNHEY, CDR2 SVGAGI.

The chain joins TRBV2 to TRBJ2-7; TRBD1 is a possible D gene (6 bases). The V gene's germline CDR1 is SNHLY and CDR2 FYNNEI. The V end was cut by 10 bases, the J end by 0 bases, with 10 bases between. The CDR3 has 12 amino acids. CDR3 sequence: CANRDNSYEQYF. The CDR3, as DNA: TGTGCCAACCGGGACAACTCCTACGAGCAGTACTTC.

The chain combines TRBV25-1 with TRBJ1-2; 8 nucleotides agree with TRBD1. Germline CDR1 and CDR2: MGHDK and SYGVNS. The CDR3 has 15 residues. With 4 bases clipped from V and 8 bases from J, the junction kept 12 bases outside the gene matches. This chain's CDR3 is CASSAPVQGAQGYTF. CDR3 in DNA: TGTGCCAGCAGTGCACCAGTTCAGGGGGCGCAAGGCTACACCTTC.

This clone showed up just once. Mismatch with germline at one junction end may stem from a read error. The chain uses TRBV14 and TRBJ1-2; D uncertain. This CDR3 comprises 15 residues. Germline assignment: CDR1 SGHDN and CDR2 FVKESK. DNA for the CDR3: TGTGCCAGCAGCCAAGACTGGGTCAGCGGGCGCCCCTATTCCTTC. This translates into CASSQDWVSGRPYSF.

Only one count was recorded for this clone. The chain is built from TRBV28 and TRBJ2-2; TRBD1 matches 7 bases. The CDR3 is made up of 15 amino acids. Germline CDR1 is MDHEN and CDR2 is SYDVKM. V lost 6 bases to trimming and J lost 4 bases; unmatched junction nucleotides: 8. CDR3 in DNA: TGTGCCAGCAGAGAACAGGGGCGCGCCACCGGGGAGCTGTTTTTT. Its translation: CASREQGRATGELFF.

The chain uses TRBV19 and TRBJ2-5; 10 bases align to TRBD2. Trimming cost V 5 bases and J 6 bases; bases outside gene matches: 6. In germline, CDR1 is LNHDA, CDR2 SQIVND (reference sequence). The CDR3 runs 14 residues. CDR3 amino acids: CASSSGLARKTQYF. The CDR3 bases are TGTGCCAGTAGTTCGGGACTAGCGAGGAAGACCCAGTACTTC.

The chain has TRBV7-9 and TRBJ2-7, with 7 bases aligning to TRBD2. From germline, CDR1 is SEHNR and CDR2 FQNEAQ (reference sequence). The CDR3 has 14 amino acids. V was pared by 5 bases and J by 4 bases, with 8 bases of the junction left unmatched. As DNA, the CDR3 is TGTGCCAGCAGCCCAAGAGGGCGGGAGTACGAGCAGTACTTC. Protein product: CASSPRGREYEQYF. The full variable domain, rest sourced from reference TRBV7-9 and TRBJ2-7, is DTGVSQNPRHKITKRGQNVTFRCDPISEHNRLYWYRQTLGQGPEFLTYFQNEAQLEKSRLLSDRFSAERPKGSFSTLEIQRTEQGDSAMYLCASSPRGREYEQYFGPGTRLTVT.

V and J are TRBV28 and TRBJ1-2, with D uncertain. Looked up from germline, CDR1 is MDHEN and CDR2 is SYDVKM. CDR3 length equals 14 residues. V was shortened by 5 bases and J by 0 bases, with 10 bases between the two germline ends. CDR3 in DNA: TGTGCCAGCAGTGTTGGCGGGGCTAACTATGGCTACACCTTC. Residues: CASSVGGANYGYTF.

CDR3 bases: TGTGCTAGTGCCTTTCGGGGGGGAGAAGATACGCAGTATTTT. This sequence encodes CASAFRGGEDTQYF. The V and J genes are TRBV12-5 and TRBJ2-3; 8 bases are a match to TRBD2. The CDR3 is 14 amino acids. CDR1 and CDR2 (germline): LGHNT, FRNRAP. J gave up 5 bases and V 7 bases, and 8 bases lay outside the gene matches.

The genes are TRBV5-4 and TRBJ1-2; D not certain. CDR1 and CDR2 (germline): SGHNT, YYREEE (reference sequence). This CDR3 comprises 16 residues. Trimming removed 3 bases from V and 2 bases from J, with 17 bases in between. CDR3 coding DNA: TGTGCCAGCAGCTCCTCGCGACTTACTAGCAACTATGGCTACACCTTC. Its protein product is CASSSSRLTSNYGYTF.

The chain couples TRBV30 to TRBJ2-2; perhaps TRBD1 as D (6 bases). The germline V and J ends were trimmed by 3 bases and 0 bases, with 14 bases remaining between them. This CDR3 is 16 amino acids long. CDR1 GTSNPN and CDR2 SVGIG come from the germline V gene (reference sequence). This CDR3 is CAWSHLGAANTGELFF. CDR3 coding DNA: TGTGCCTGGAGCCATCTGGGGGCAGCGAACACCGGGGAGCTGTTTTTT.

This chain joins TRBV25-1 and TRBJ1-5; D might be TRBD1 (6 bases). Germline V gene data show CDR1 as MGHDK and CDR2 as SYGVNS. Trimming stripped 1 base from V and 0 bases from J, with 10 bases between. This CDR3 is built from 16 residues. The CDR3 spells CASSESTGSSNQPQHF. In nucleotides, the CDR3 is TGTGCCAGCAGTGAATCCACAGGGTCTAGCAATCAGCCCCAGCATTTT.

This clone was observed a few times. The chain recombines TRBV19 with TRBJ1-5; D is perhaps TRBD1 (5 bases). The CDR3 consists of 12 residues. V lost 2 bases to trimming and J lost 6 bases, with 5 bases between them. Germline V lookup: CDR1 LNHDA, CDR2 SQIVND (reference sequence). The CDR3 here is CASSIRGQPQHF. The CDR3 nucleotides read TGTGCCAGTAGTATAAGGGGTCAGCCCCAGCATTTT.

The rearrangement links TRBV5-5 to TRBJ2-3; D is unresolved. The CDR3 contains 16 residues. With 4 bases removed from V and 0 bases from J, the gap between germline ends came to 15 bases. The V gene's germline CDR1 is SGHKS and CDR2 YYEKEE (reference sequence). In DNA, the CDR3 is TGTGCCAGCAGCCTGGAGCCTATTTCTAGCACAGATACGCAGTATTTT. This encodes CASSLEPISSTDTQYF. Based on the CDR3 plus reference TRBV5-5 and TRBJ2-3, the full variable domain is DAGVTQSPTHLIKTRGQQVTLRCSPISGHKSVSWYQQVLGQGPQFIFQYYEKEERGRGNFPDRFSARQFPNYSSELNVNALLLGDSALYLCASSLEPISSTDTQYFGPGTRLTVL.

The chain uses TRBV7-2 and TRBJ2-7; weak D call: TRBD1 (5 bases). Germline lookup yields CDR1 SGHTA and CDR2 FQGNSA. V was cut by 3 bases and J by 2 bases, with 8 bases left in between. CDR3 size: 13 residues. The CDR3: CASSLGRAYEQYF. CDR3 DNA: TGTGCCAGCAGCTTGGGCAGGGCCTACGAGCAGTACTTC.

V usage is TRBV7-3 and J usage is TRBJ1-2; weak D call: TRBD1 (6 bases). Trimming stripped 6 bases from V and 1 base from J, with 15 bases between. The CDR3 runs 15 residues. Germline values: CDR1 SGHTA, CDR2 FQGTGA. CDR3 nucleotides: TGTGCCAGCAGTCCCGGGGGGCCTCTTAACTATGGCTACACCTTC. Its translation: CASSPGGPLNYGYTF.

This clone was counted once. This rearrangement joins TRBV20-1 to TRBJ1-6; D not resolved. The V gene lost 3 bases and the J gene lost 7 bases, with 13 bases spanning the gap. The length of the CDR3 is 14 residues. Germline V gene data show CDR1 as DFQATT and CDR2 as SNEGSKA (reference sequence). The CDR3 region has the DNA TGCAGTGCTAGTAAAACAGCCCTAAATTCACCCCTCCACTTT. Translated: CSASKTALNSPLHF.

This sequence joins TRBV18 and TRBJ2-7; 9 bases are shared with TRBD2. The CDR3 has 14 residues. Looked up from germline, CDR1 is KGHSH and CDR2 is LQKENI. The J segment lost 3 bases and the V segment lost 3 bases, leaving 3 bases of the junction unmatched. The CDR3 sequence is CASSPEAGGYEQYF. The CDR3 region has the DNA TGTGCCAGCTCACCGGAAGCGGGGGGCTACGAGCAGTACTTC.

The chain has TRBV25-1 and TRBJ2-1; D is perhaps TRBD2 (7 bases). The CDR3 totals 14 residues. In germline, CDR1 is MGHDK, CDR2 SYGVNS. Trimming pared 7 bases from V and 3 bases from J, leaving 13 bases between. The CDR3: CASTRGGRYNEQFF. The CDR3 region has the DNA TGTGCCAGCACTCGCGGGGGCCGCTACAATGAGCAGTTCTTC.

This rearrangement joins TRBV7-3 to TRBJ2-2; D is uncertain. Germline-derived CDR1 and CDR2 are SGHTA and FQGTGA. The ends were cut back, 3 bases at V and 7 bases at J, with 6 bases in the middle. CDR3 size: 12 residues. This chain's CDR3 is CASSFYVGELFF. In nucleotides, the CDR3 is TGTGCCAGCAGCTTTTATGTCGGGGAGCTGTTTTTT.